These 9 T cell receptor beta chains share one sample of origin, sequenced in a study of spatial heterogeneity in lung cancer. TCRdb redid the calling of the 5' RACE reads with MiXCR, one entry per CDR3 protein. Of roughly 120,000 distinct CDR3 sequences listed, approximately 11% are singletons. The time point denotes: blood at routine non-recurrence follow-up after resection. The sample was PBMCs, taken at follow-up. These receptors were obtained from a female donor with early-stage non-small cell lung cancer.

The chain is built from TRBV6-1 and TRBJ2-1; no definite D call. Trimming removed 5 bases at V and 3 bases at J, with 14 bases between. This CDR3 contains 15 residues. CDR1 is MNHNS, CDR2 SASEGT, per germline. CDR3 region: CASSLTRLSYNEQFF. CDR3 in DNA: TGTGCCAGCAGTTTGACGCGGCTGAGCTACAATGAGCAGTTCTTC.

This clonotype came up a few times. The chain couples TRBV9 to TRBJ2-3; no clear D gene. The germline V and J ends were trimmed by 0 bases and 4 bases, with 15 bases remaining between them. The length of the CDR3 is 16 residues. Germline V CDR1 and CDR2: SGDLS, YYNGEE. CDR3 sequence reads: CASSVARGTLADTQYF. The DNA for the CDR3 is TGTGCCAGCAGCGTAGCTCGCGGTACCTTGGCAGATACGCAGTATTTT.

This clonotype was seen more than once but under ten times. The rearrangement links TRBV5-1 to TRBJ2-1; 8 nucleotides agree with TRBD2. J was trimmed by 2 bases and V by 0 bases; bases with no gene match: 4. In germline, CDR1 is SGHRS, CDR2 YFSETQ. The CDR3 length is 16 residues. The CDR3 sequence is CASSLAAGGTYNEQFF. Here the CDR3 DNA reads TGCGCCAGCAGCTTGGCGGCGGGAGGAACCTACAATGAGCAGTTCTTC. Full variable domain (rest looked up from reference TRBV5-1 and TRBJ2-1): KAGVTQTPRYLIKTRGQQVTLSCSPISGHRSVSWYQQTPGQGLQFLFEYFSETQRNKGNFPGRFSGRQFSNSRSEMNVSTLELGDSALYLCASSLAAGGTYNEQFFGPGTRLTVL.

This clonotype was observed at least ten times. The rearrangement links TRBV11-2 to TRBJ2-1; D is unclear. Looked up from germline, CDR1 is SGHAT and CDR2 is FQNNGV. V lost 1 base, J lost 4 bases, and 5 bases lay in between. This CDR3 spans 13 amino acids. This CDR3 is CASSLAGYNEQFF. The CDR3 coding sequence is TGTGCCAGCAGCTTAGCTGGATACAATGAGCAGTTCTTC. Full variable domain (outside the CDR3, taken from reference TRBV11-2 and TRBJ2-1): EAGVAQSPRYKIIEKRQSVAFWCNPISGHATLYWYQQILGQGPKLLIQFQNNGVVDDSQLPKDRFSAERLKGVDSTLKIQPAKLEDSAVYLCASSLAGYNEQFFGPGTRLTVL.

This clonotype was seen ten or more times. The chain recombines TRBV4-1 with TRBJ2-4; D is uncertain. V lost 3 bases, J lost 0 bases, and 15 bases lay in between. Germline lookup yields CDR1 MGHRA and CDR2 YSYEKL. This CDR3 comprises 17 residues. In DNA form, the CDR3 reads TGCGCCAGCAGCCACGTCGATCGCCAAATAGCCAAAAACATTCAGTACTTC. Translated: CASSHVDRQIAKNIQYF.

V and J are TRBV20-1 and TRBJ1-5; perhaps TRBD1 as D (5 bases). There are 15 residues in the CDR3. Trimming removed 2 bases at V and 0 bases at J, with 11 bases between. The germline V gene has CDR1 DFQATT and CDR2 SNEGSKA (reference sequence). The CDR3 DNA is TGCAGTGCTAGAACGACAGAAGTTAGCAATCAGCCCCAGCATTTT. Protein product: CSARTTEVSNQPQHF.

The chain links TRBV10-2 to TRBJ1-5; D not resolved. The V end lost 2 bases, the J end lost 6 bases, and 8 bases lay between the germline ends. The CDR3 length is 13 residues. Germline lookup yields CDR1 WSHSY and CDR2 SAAADI. The CDR3 here is CASSELVTQPQHF. The CDR3, as DNA: TGCGCCAGCAGTGAGCTGGTTACTCAGCCCCAGCATTTT.

In its sample, this clonotype was seen a few times. V gene TRBV11-2 combines with J gene TRBJ2-3, with D possibly being TRBD2 (5 bases). This CDR3 contains 15 residues. The V gene lost 3 bases and the J gene lost 0 bases, with 10 bases spanning the gap. Per germline, CDR1 SGHAT and CDR2 FQNNGV. CDR3 region: CASSLASWSTDTQYF. DNA for the CDR3: TGTGCCAGCAGCTTGGCTAGCTGGAGCACAGATACGCAGTATTTT. The entire variable domain, with the rest obtained from reference TRBV11-2 and TRBJ2-3, is as follows: EAGVAQSPRYKIIEKRQSVAFWCNPISGHATLYWYQQILGQGPKLLIQFQNNGVVDDSQLPKDRFSAERLKGVDSTLKIQPAKLEDSAVYLCASSLASWSTDTQYFGPGTRLTVL.

The table lists this clonotype with a few counts. The CDR3 DNA reads TGTGCCAGCAGCCAAGATGGTCCGGGGGAGCTGTTTTTT. Translation gives CASSQDGPGELFF. V usage is TRBV4-2 and J usage is TRBJ2-2; D is unresolved. Trimming left V 0 bases short and J 8 bases short, with 7 bases between. In germline, CDR1 is LGHNA, CDR2 YNFKEQ. There are 13 residues in the CDR3.